Below, 17 T cell receptor beta chains from the same sample are listed, as sequenced in a study of blood T cell repertoires in COVID-19. The method was immunoSEQ multiplex PCR; TCRdb's version includes in-frame clones alone and lacks a portion of them. The sample consists of 200,000 to 300,000 clones, about 82% of them appearing once. The sample comprised peripheral blood. The receptors were sampled from a woman older than 75 with COVID-19, enrolled during active disease.

The chain's CDR3 is CASIRSGEAFF. The CDR3 DNA reads TGTGCCAGCATCCGATCGGGTGAAGCTTTCTTT. V usage is TRBV6-5 and J usage is TRBJ1-1; D unclear. Germline V gene sequence: CDR1 MNHEY, CDR2 SVGAGI. The CDR3 sequence is 11 residues long. Trimming cost V 7 bases and J 7 bases, with 10 bases left between them.

This clone was seen once. The genes are TRBV7-2 and TRBJ2-7; TRBD1 aligns across 10 bases. Germline V gives CDR1 SGHTA, CDR2 FQGNSA. With V trimmed by 5 bases and J by 0 bases, 4 bases remained unmatched. The CDR3 extends over 15 amino acids. The CDR3 region has the DNA TGTGCCAGCAGCCCAGGACAGGGGGGCTCCTACGAGCAGTACTTC. Its translation is CASSPGQGGSYEQYF. The variable domain in full, with the rest retrieved from reference TRBV7-2 and TRBJ2-7, is GAGVSQSPSNKVTEKGKDVELRCDPISGHTALYWYRQSLGQGLEFLIYFQGNSAPDKSGLPSDRFSAERTGGSVSTLTIQRTQQEDSAVYLCASSPGQGGSYEQYFGPGTRLTVT.

The chain carries TRBV7-9 and TRBJ2-3; D uncertain. The CDR3 spans 14 residues. V was shortened by 7 bases and J by 2 bases, with 13 bases between the two germline ends. The germline gives CDR1 SEHNR, CDR2 FQNEAQ (reference sequence). The CDR3 is CASNAGVPTDTQYF. The CDR3, as DNA: TGTGCCAGCAACGCCGGTGTCCCCACAGATACGCAGTATTTT.

This clone was seen a few times. The chain has TRBV6-5 and TRBJ1-2; no clear D. The CDR3 is 13 amino acids. V was trimmed by 3 bases and J by 2 bases, leaving 7 bases between them. The germline V gene encodes CDR1 MNHEY and CDR2 SVGAGI. This CDR3 reads CASSYLANYGYTF. CDR3 in DNA: TGTGCCAGCAGTTATTTAGCCAACTATGGCTACACCTTC.

This chain uses TRBV5-1 with TRBJ1-1, with 7 bases that match TRBD1. The V gene end was trimmed by 3 bases and the J gene end by 3 bases; junction bases not matched to a gene: 5. Germline V CDR1 and CDR2: SGHRS, YFSETQ. The CDR3 totals 14 residues. The CDR3 is CASSWVTGDTEAFF. Here the CDR3 DNA reads TGCGCCAGCAGCTGGGTCACAGGGGACACTGAAGCTTTCTTT.

CDR3 sequence (DNA): TGCGCCAGCAGCCCCCAGTTACAGGAGAACACTGAAGCTTTCTTT. This sequence encodes CASSPQLQENTEAFF. The chain has TRBV5-1 and TRBJ1-1; perhaps TRBD1 as D (5 bases). CDR1 is SGHRS, CDR2 YFSETQ, per germline. The CDR3 covers 15 residues. V lost 4 bases, J lost 1 base, and 14 bases lay in between.

V gene TRBV7-3 combines with J gene TRBJ1-1, with D possibly being TRBD1 (5 bases). Germline CDR1 and CDR2: SGHTA and FQGTGA. Trimming removed 5 bases from V and 1 base from J, with 8 bases in between. CDR3 size: 13 residues. The CDR3 loop is CASSIQENTEAFF. CDR3 coding DNA: TGTGCCAGCAGCATACAGGAGAACACTGAAGCTTTCTTT. The full variable domain, in which reference TRBV7-3 and TRBJ1-1 provide the parts outside the CDR3, is GAGVSQTPSNKVTEKGKYVELRCDPISGHTALYWYRQSLGQGPEFLIYFQGTGAADDSGLPNDRFFAVRPEGSVSTLKIQRTERGDSAVYLCASSIQENTEAFFGQGTRLTVV.

The J gene is TRBJ2-7, the V gene TRBV3-1 (or the pseudogene TRBV3-2); D possibly corresponds to TRBD1 (5 bases). Germline-derived CDR1 and CDR2 are LGHDT and YNNKEL (reference sequence). The CDR3 runs 13 residues. The V end lost 1 base, the J end lost 5 bases, and 9 bases lay between the germline ends. The CDR3 region has the DNA TGTGCCAGCAGCCAAGGACCAGGGAACGAGCAGTACGTC. This encodes CASSQGPGNEQYV.

The V call is TRBV6-6, the J call TRBJ2-3, with D uncertain. The CDR3 covers 16 residues. Trimming took off 6 bases at V and 5 bases at J, with 21 bases between the two ends. Germline CDR1 is MNHNY and CDR2 is SVGAGI (reference sequence). The CDR3, as DNA: TGTGCCAGCAGCAATTCTATAAGCGAATTAGAAGATACGCAGTATTTT. It translates to CASSNSISELEDTQYF.

The chain is built from TRBV28 and TRBJ1-5; D might be TRBD1 (6 bases). V was clipped by 3 bases and J by 0 bases, with 15 bases between them. The CDR3 is 17 amino acids. CDR1 MDHEN and CDR2 SYDVKM come from the germline V gene. The CDR3 is CASSLEAGAYSNQPQHF. For the CDR3, the DNA is TGTGCCAGCAGTTTGGAGGCAGGGGCTTATAGCAATCAGCCCCAGCATTTT.

This clone was detected a few times. V and J are TRBV5-1 and TRBJ1-2; no firm D call. Germline CDR1 and CDR2: SGHRS and YFSETQ. There are 13 residues in the CDR3. Trimming took 4 bases from V and 4 from J, leaving 11 bases between them. The CDR3 reads CASSVAAGYGYTF. CDR3 nucleotides: TGCGCCAGCAGCGTAGCGGCCGGCTATGGCTACACCTTC.

This clone has only one observation. The chain uses TRBV7-9 and TRBJ1-1; TRBD1 aligns across 8 bases. The germline CDR1 and CDR2 sequences are SEHNR and FQNEAQ (reference sequence). J gave up 1 base and V 5 bases, and 12 bases lay outside the gene matches. The CDR3 length is 17 residues. Written as DNA, the CDR3 is TGTGCCAGCAGCCCAGGACAGGGCGAGGGACAGAACACTGAAGCTTTCTTT. It yields the protein CASSPGQGEGQNTEAFF. Supplemented by reference TRBV7-9 and TRBJ1-1, the full variable domain reads DTGVSQNPRHKITKRGQNVTFRCDPISEHNRLYWYRQTLGQGPEFLTYFQNEAQLEKSRLLSDRFSAERPKGSFSTLEIQRTEQGDSAMYLCASSPGQGEGQNTEAFFGQGTRLTVV.

CDR3 residues: CASSQRGQGASSPLHF. The CDR3 DNA follows: TGTGCCAGCAGCCAGAGAGGACAGGGGGCGAGTTCACCCCTCCACTTT. The chain is built from TRBV14 and TRBJ1-6; 11 positions agree with TRBD1. Germline V gene sequence: CDR1 SGHDN, CDR2 FVKESK. The CDR3 runs 16 residues. The J segment lost 9 bases and the V segment lost 3 bases, leaving 7 bases of the junction unmatched.

The chain links TRBV20-1 to TRBJ1-1, with D unresolved. This CDR3 contains 14 residues. V lost 3 bases, J lost 1 base, and 12 bases lay in between. Germline CDR1 and CDR2: DFQATT and SNEGSKA (reference sequence). The CDR3 reads CSASRGYGNTEAFF. In nucleotides, the CDR3 is TGCAGTGCTAGTAGAGGGTACGGGAACACTGAAGCTTTCTTT.

This clone was recorded once. This chain joins TRBV2 and TRBJ1-5, with D tentatively TRBD1 (5 bases). V was shortened by 2 bases and J by 4 bases, with 12 bases between the two germline ends. Germline V gene data show CDR1 as SNHLY and CDR2 as FYNNEI. This CDR3 spans 15 amino acids. The CDR3 protein is CASSERQGTNQPQHF. CDR3 bases: TGTGCCAGCAGTGAAAGGCAGGGTACGAATCAGCCCCAGCATTTT.

The V gene is TRBV7-9, the J gene TRBJ1-6, with a possible D match to TRBD1 (6 bases). CDR1 SEHNR and CDR2 FQNEAQ come from the germline V gene (reference sequence). CDR3 length: 17 amino acids. V gave up 1 base and J gave up 14 bases, with 24 bases separating them. CDR3 DNA sequence: TGTGCCAGCAGCTTAGAAGGTGCCGGGCAGGGGATGCGAGCCCTCCACTTT. It specifies CASSLEGAGQGMRALHF.

V is TRBV12-3 or TRBV12-4 and J is TRBJ2-2, with D possibly being TRBD2 (5 bases). This CDR3 spans 13 amino acids. The V and J ends lost 8 bases and 1 base respectively, with 8 bases between them. Written as DNA, the CDR3 is TGTGCCAGCGAAGAGGGGAACACCGGGGAGCTGTTTTTT. Encoded protein: CASEEGNTGELFF.